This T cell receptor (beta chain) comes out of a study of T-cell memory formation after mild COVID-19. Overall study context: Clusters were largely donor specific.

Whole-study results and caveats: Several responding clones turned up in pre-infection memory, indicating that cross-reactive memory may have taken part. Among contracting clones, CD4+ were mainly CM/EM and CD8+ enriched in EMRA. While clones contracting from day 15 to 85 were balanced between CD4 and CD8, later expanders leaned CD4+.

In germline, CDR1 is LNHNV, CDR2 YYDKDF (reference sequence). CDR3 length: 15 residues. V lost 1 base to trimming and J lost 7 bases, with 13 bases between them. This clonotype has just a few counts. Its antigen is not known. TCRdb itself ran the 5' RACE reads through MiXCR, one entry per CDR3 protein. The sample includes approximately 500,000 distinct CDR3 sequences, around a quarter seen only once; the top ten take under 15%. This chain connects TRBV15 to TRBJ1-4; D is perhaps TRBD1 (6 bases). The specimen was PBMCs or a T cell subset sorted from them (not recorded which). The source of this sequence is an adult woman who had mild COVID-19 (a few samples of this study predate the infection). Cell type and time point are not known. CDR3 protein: CATSRAGAWGEKLFF. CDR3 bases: TGTGCCACCAGCAGAGCGGGGGCGTGGGGTGAAAAACTGTTTTTT.